The T cell receptor beta chain under discussion was sequenced for a study of cytomegalovirus exposure and HLA in healthy donors. Both 60 Vbeta primers and 13 Jbeta primers went into the PCR. Profiling relied on immunoSEQ multiplex PCR, and the TCRdb table lists in-frame clones only, not all of them. This table has approximately 120,000 clones, 69% appearing once. Remarks on this clone: The antigen remains unidentified.

After removal of 4 bases from V and 7 bases from J, the junction contained 11 bases not matched to a gene. This CDR3 has 17 amino acids. Germline CDR1 and CDR2: SGHRS and YFSETQ. These donors, healthy bone marrow donors, were studied. Study outcomes and limitations: An observed cluster of highly shared sequence variants was recorded as a likely sequencing artifact. In a later analysis, CMV-associated beta chains were mostly HLA-associated, it appeared. Many donors shared some public TCRs, even though most TCR sequences were rare.

V is TRBV5-1 and J is TRBJ1-4, with 12 bases lining up with TRBD1. This clonotype was sampled from a woman in her 70s in good health and CMV-seropositive. Sequencing was carried out using PBMCs. The CDR3, as DNA: TGCGCCAGCAGCATGGGGACAGGGGGCGGAGGAAGTGAAAAACTGTTTTTT. It yields the protein CASSMGTGGGGSEKLFF.